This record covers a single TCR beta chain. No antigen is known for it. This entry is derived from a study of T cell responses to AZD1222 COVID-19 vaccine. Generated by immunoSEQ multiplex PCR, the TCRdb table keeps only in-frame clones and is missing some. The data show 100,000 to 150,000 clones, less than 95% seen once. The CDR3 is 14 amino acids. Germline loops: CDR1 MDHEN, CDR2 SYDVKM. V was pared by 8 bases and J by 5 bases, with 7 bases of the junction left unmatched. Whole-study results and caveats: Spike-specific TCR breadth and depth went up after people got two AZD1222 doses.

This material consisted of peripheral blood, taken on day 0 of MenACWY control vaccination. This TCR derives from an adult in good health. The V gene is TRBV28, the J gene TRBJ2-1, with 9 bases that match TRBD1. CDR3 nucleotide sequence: TGTGCCAGCGCAACAGGGGGCTTGCACAATGAGCAGTTCTTC. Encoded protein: CASATGGLHNEQFF.